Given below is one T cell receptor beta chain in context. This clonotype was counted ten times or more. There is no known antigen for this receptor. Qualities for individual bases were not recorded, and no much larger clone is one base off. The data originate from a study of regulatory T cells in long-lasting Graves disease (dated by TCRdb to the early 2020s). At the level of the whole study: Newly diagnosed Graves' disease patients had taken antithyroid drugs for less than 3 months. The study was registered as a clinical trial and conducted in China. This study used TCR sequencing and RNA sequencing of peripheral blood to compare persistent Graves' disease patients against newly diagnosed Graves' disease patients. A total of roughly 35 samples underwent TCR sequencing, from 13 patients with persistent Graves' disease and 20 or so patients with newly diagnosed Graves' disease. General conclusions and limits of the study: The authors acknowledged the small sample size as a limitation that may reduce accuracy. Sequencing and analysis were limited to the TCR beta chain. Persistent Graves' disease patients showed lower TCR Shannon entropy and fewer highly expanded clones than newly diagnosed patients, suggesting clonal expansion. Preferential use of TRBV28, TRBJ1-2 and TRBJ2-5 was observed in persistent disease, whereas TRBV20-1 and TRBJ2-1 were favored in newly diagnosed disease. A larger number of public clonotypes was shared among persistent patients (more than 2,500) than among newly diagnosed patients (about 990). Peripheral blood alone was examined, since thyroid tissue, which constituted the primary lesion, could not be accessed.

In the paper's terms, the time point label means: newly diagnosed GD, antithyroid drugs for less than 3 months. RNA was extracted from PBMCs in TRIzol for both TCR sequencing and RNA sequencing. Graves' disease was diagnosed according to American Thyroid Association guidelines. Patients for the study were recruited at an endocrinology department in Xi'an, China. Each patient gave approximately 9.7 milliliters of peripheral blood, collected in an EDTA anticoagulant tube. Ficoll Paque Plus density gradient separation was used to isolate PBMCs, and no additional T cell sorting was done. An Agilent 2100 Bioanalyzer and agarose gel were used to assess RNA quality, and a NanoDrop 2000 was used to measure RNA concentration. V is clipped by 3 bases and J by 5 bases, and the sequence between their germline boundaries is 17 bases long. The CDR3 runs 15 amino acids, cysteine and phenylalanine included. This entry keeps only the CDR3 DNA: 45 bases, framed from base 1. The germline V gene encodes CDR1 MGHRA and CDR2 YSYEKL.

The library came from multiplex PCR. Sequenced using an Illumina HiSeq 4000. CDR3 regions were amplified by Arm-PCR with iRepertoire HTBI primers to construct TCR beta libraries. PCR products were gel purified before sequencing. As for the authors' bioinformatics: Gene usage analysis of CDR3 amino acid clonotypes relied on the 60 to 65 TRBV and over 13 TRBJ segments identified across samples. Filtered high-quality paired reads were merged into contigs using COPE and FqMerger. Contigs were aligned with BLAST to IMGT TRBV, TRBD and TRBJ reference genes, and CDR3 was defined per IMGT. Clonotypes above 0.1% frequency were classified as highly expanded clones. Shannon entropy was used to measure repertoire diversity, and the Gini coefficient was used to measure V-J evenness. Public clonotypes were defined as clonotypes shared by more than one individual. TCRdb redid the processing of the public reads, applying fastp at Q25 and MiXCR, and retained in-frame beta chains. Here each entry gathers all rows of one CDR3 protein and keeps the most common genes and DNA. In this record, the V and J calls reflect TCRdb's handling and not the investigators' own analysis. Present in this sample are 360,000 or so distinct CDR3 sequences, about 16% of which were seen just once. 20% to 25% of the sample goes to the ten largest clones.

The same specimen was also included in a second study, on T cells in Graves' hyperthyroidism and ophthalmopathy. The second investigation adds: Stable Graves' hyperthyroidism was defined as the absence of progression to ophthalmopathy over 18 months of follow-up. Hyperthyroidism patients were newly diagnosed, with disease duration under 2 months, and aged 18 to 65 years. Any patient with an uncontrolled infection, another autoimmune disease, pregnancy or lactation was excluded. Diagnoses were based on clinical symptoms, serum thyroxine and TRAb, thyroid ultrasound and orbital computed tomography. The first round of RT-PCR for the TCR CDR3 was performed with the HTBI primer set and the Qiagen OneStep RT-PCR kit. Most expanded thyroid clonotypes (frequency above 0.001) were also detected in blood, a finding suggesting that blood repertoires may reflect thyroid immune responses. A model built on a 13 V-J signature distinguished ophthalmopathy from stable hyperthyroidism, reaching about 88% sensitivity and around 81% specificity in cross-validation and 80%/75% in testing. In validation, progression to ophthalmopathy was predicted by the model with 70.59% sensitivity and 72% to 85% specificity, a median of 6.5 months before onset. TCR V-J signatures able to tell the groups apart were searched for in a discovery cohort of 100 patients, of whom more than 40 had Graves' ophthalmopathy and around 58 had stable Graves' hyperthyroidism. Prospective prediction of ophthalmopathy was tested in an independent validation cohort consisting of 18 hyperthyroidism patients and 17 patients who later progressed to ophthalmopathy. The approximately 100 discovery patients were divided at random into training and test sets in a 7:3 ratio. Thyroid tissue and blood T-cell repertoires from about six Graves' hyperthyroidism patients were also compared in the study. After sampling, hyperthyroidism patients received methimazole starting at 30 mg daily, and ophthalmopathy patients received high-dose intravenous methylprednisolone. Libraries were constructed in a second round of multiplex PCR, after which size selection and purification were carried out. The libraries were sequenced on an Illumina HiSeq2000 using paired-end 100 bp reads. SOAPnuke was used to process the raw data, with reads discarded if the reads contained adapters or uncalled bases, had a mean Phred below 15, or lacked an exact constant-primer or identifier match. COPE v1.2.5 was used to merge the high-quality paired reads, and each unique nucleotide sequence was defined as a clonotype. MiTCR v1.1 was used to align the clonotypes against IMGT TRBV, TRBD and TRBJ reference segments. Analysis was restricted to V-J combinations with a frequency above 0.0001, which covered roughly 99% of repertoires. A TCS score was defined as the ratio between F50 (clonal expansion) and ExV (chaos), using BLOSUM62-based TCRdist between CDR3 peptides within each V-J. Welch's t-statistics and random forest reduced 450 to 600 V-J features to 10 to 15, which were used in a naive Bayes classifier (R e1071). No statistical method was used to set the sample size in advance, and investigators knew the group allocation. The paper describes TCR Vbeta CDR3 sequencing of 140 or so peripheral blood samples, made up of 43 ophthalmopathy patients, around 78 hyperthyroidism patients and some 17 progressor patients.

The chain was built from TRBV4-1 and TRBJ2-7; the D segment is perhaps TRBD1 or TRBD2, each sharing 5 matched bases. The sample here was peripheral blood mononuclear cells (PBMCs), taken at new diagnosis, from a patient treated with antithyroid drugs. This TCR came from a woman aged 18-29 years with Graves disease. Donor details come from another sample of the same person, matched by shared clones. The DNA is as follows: TGCGCCAGCAGCCATCCCGGGGCAGGGAAAGACGAGCAGTACTTC. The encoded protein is CASSHPGAGKDEQYF.